A selection of T cell receptor beta chains follows, all from one sample in a study of blood T cells in healthy people across ages. MiXCR was run by TCRdb on the 5' RACE reads, yielding one entry per CDR3 protein. The sample has more than 1,000,000 distinct CDR3 sequences; approximately 25% are singletons. The same sample was also used in a study of T cells of mothers and their children.

Material: blood. These receptors were taken from a girl aged 2 to 10 in good health. The CDR3 runs from the conserved cysteine through the conserved F or W.

v_call	j_call	cdr3_aa
TRBV29-1	TRBJ1-1	CSVATTEAFF
TRBV6-5	-	CASSYARTSYNEQFF
TRBV27	TRBJ2-1	CASGFSSNEQFF
TRBV5-1	TRBJ1-1	CASSREDRQSAFF
TRBV20-1	TRBJ1-2	CSARELSGTYYGYTF
TRBV20-1	TRBJ1-4	CSARSYMGETEKLFF
TRBV18	TRBJ2-3	CASSPTAGDTQYF
TRBV7-2	TRBJ2-1	CASSFLQGSGEQFF
TRBV7-9	-	CASSLLAASRDEQFF
TRBV20-1	TRBJ2-3	CSAPAVAALSGDTQYF
TRBV6-2/TRBV6-3	-	CASSYEASPYEQYF
TRBV6-5	TRBJ2-7	CASSYKGGSYEQYF
TRBV4-2	-	CASSQSGSLNEQFF
TRBV20-1	TRBJ2-3	CSAKGQGGTDTQYF
TRBV7-3	TRBJ1-1	CASSPTGNTEAFF
TRBV3-1	TRBJ2-2	CASSQEATGELFF
TRBV20-1	TRBJ2-7	CSANSATYEQYF
TRBV4-2	TRBJ1-2	CASSQVGVGANYGYTF
TRBV5-1	TRBJ2-5	CASSLGPVSFQETQYF
TRBV24-1	TRBJ2-5	CATSDLPTTGSETQYF
TRBV10-3	TRBJ2-1	CAISEGGRYEDNEQFF
TRBV2	TRBJ2-3	CASSGTSRADTQYF
TRBV27	TRBJ2-1	CASSLGWGRLNEQFF
TRBV27	TRBJ2-6	CASSPFGADPFSGANVLTF
TRBV14	-	CASSQGIWETQYF
TRBV20-1	TRBJ2-1	CSARGGVEGNEQFF
TRBV29-1	TRBJ2-3	CSEAGSVTDTQYF
TRBV7-2	TRBJ1-2	CASSLEQTNYGYTF
TRBV5-1	TRBJ1-2	CASSGTGYDGYTF
TRBV9	TRBJ2-3	CASSPTGGTLTDTQYF
TRBV29-1	TRBJ2-6	CSATDYDRESGANVLTF
TRBV3-1	TRBJ1-1	CASSPTASTLSNTEAFF
TRBV5-6	TRBJ2-1	CASSLGGGWDYNEQFF
TRBV5-6	TRBJ2-3	CASTLILTDTQYF
TRBV5-6	TRBJ2-5	CASNLPRDRVATQYF
TRBV4-3	TRBJ2-3	CASSRDGTGTDTQYF
TRBV7-9	TRBJ2-1	CASSYMGYNEQFF
TRBV12-3/TRBV12-4	TRBJ1-5	CASSLGDRRDQPQHF
TRBV6-5	TRBJ1-2	CASSYRGLTGHLYGYTF
TRBV20-1	TRBJ2-1	CGAREGLGSVEQFF
TRBV28	TRBJ2-3	CASSPRPRGVTDTQYF
TRBV27	TRBJ2-1	CASAPAGARGYNEQFF